This T cell receptor (beta chain) was found in a study of PD-1 blockade in classical Hodgkin lymphoma. Study summary: Patients were given intravenous nivolumab, 3 mg/kg, every 2 weeks.

Trimming took off 8 bases at V and 4 bases at J, with 12 bases between the two ends. The CDR3 has 13 amino acids. CDR1 and CDR2 from the germline V gene are MNHNY and SVGAGI (reference sequence). This clone occurred a few times. What it binds is unknown. Overall study findings and caveats: By cycle point C4D1, TCR diversity had risen significantly in CD4+ cells (but not CD8+ cells). Reported findings placed baseline TCR diversity lower in newly diagnosed patients (compared with healthy donors).

After autologous stem cell transplantation all patients relapsed, and prior brentuximab vedotin exposure differed between cohorts. Best outcomes ranged across complete response, partial response and progressive disease. The data were produced by immunoSEQ multiplex PCR, yet TCRdb's version contains in-frame clones alone and is incomplete. The table shows roughly 140,000 clones, with around four fifths occurring only once. The V gene is TRBV6-6, the J gene TRBJ1-5; the D is unclear. The TCR originated in a human donor with classical Hodgkin lymphoma. The specimen was peripheral blood mononuclear cells (PBMCs), collected before the second cycle of nivolumab. CDR3 coding DNA: TGTGCCAGCTTATCTGGAAGGAATCAGCCCCAGCATTTT. Amino acids: CASLSGRNQPQHF.